The 10 T cell receptor beta chains below come from one sample, sequenced in a study of OX40 agonist ivuxolimab in advanced cancers. The assay was immunoSEQ multiplex PCR, and TCRdb's table has in-frame clones only and misses some. The sample lists 38,000 or so clones, approximately 87% occurring once. The source was CD4+ or CD8+ T cells sorted from blood, collected in a trial of the OX40 agonist ivuxolimab. These receptors all come from an adult with an advanced solid tumor such as melanoma, head and neck, liver or kidney cancer.

This sequence joins TRBV21-1 and TRBJ2-7; the table's D call of TRBD1 was not tested on the DNA. TRBV21-1 is recorded as a pseudogene. CDR3 length: 14 residues. CDR3 loop: CASKKCRANYEQYF. The CDR3 DNA reads as TGTGCCAGCAAGAAATGCAGGGCCAACTACGAGCAGTACTTC.

The V call is TRBV19, the J call TRBJ2-1; a weak D match, TRBD1 (5 bases). CDR1 is LNHDA and CDR2 is SQIVND in the germline V gene (reference sequence). The CDR3 has 13 amino acids. Trimming took 4 bases from V and 5 from J, leaving 9 bases between them. For the CDR3, the DNA is TGTGCCAGTAGTACTCAGACAGACAATGAGCAGTTCTTC. Protein sequence: CASSTQTDNEQFF.

The chain combines TRBV14 with TRBJ1-2, with unresolved D. The CDR3 has 10 residues. V was pared by 3 bases and J by 7 bases, with 3 bases between. In germline, CDR1 is SGHDN, CDR2 FVKESK. The CDR3 DNA reads as TGTGCCAGCAGCCAGATTGGCTACACCTTC. Translating gives CASSQIGYTF.

The V call is TRBV11-3, the J call TRBJ2-1; 7 bases fit TRBD2. The germline gives CDR1 SGHNT, CDR2 YENEEA. The J segment lost 8 bases and the V segment lost 1 base, leaving 8 bases of the junction unmatched. The CDR3 is made up of 15 amino acids. The CDR3 DNA sequence: TGTGCCAGCAGCTTAGTCAGGTGGAGCGGGGATGAGCAGTTCTTC. This sequence encodes CASSLVRWSGDEQFF.

The chain recombines TRBV5-1 with TRBJ1-5; D is unresolved. Germline CDR1 is SGHRS and CDR2 is YFSETQ. CDR3 length: 13 amino acids. V lost 2 bases and J 7 bases, leaving 10 bases between the germline ends. Here the CDR3 reads CASSLTEGQPQHF. For the CDR3, the DNA is TGCGCCAGCAGCTTAACAGAAGGGCAGCCCCAGCATTTT.

The rearrangement links TRBV7-9 to TRBJ2-5, with 10 bases fitting TRBD1. The CDR3 is 15 amino acids. Germline V gives CDR1 SEHNR, CDR2 FQNEAQ (reference sequence). After removal of 5 bases from V and 4 bases from J, the junction contained 7 bases not matched to a gene. The CDR3 nucleotides read TGTGCCAGCAGCATGGGACAGGGGCTGGGAGAGACCCAGTACTTC. Translation: CASSMGQGLGETQYF.

J is TRBJ2-7 and V is TRBV4-3; D might be TRBD1 or TRBD2, each matching 5 bases. From germline, CDR1 is LGHNA and CDR2 YSLEER. V was pared by 3 bases and J by 2 bases, with 17 bases between. This CDR3 is 16 amino acids long. CDR3 loop: CASSQGTFQPPYEQYF. DNA for the CDR3: TGCGCCAGCAGCCAGGGGACCTTTCAACCCCCCTACGAGCAGTACTTC.

On this clone itself: A read error may produce the germline difference seen at one junction end. The chain links TRBV5-4 to TRBJ2-3, with D maybe TRBD2 (5 bases). The CDR3 has 14 residues. The germline V gene has CDR1 SGHNT and CDR2 YYREEE (reference sequence). CDR3: CTSSFGLNTDTQYF. CDR3 in DNA: TGTACCAGCAGCTTTGGACTTAACACAGATACGCAGTATTTT. The complete variable domain, with remaining parts taken from reference TRBV5-4 and TRBJ2-3, reads ETGVTQSPTHLIKTRGQQVTLRCSSQSGHNTVSWYQQALGQGPQFIFQYYREEENGRGNFPPRFSGLQFPNYSSELNVNALELDDSALYLCTSSFGLNTDTQYFGPGTRLTVL.

V gene TRBV5-6 combines with J gene TRBJ1-5, with D possibly being TRBD1 (6 bases). This CDR3 has 13 amino acids. Per germline, CDR1 SGHDT and CDR2 YYEEEE. V was trimmed by 5 bases and J by 7 bases, leaving 13 bases between them. CDR3 residues: CASRKQGSQPQHF. The CDR3 nucleotides are TGTGCCAGCAGGAAACAGGGAAGCCAGCCCCAGCATTTT.

Concerning this clone itself: The CDR3 does not end in the conserved phenylalanine or tryptophan, so this is likely a read error. The DNA is left out, because the CDR3 cannot be placed on it with certainty; the CDR3 is given as TCRdb lists it. The chain uses TRBV30 and TRBJ2-7. CDR1 and CDR2 from the germline V gene are GTSNPN and SVGIG (reference sequence). The CDR3 is 14 residues long, counting both termini. CDR3: CAWSSQVREQRLNC.